The clone carrying this T cell receptor (beta chain) was seen at least ten times. Its matching antigen is unknown. Healthy Caucasians made up all donors. This specimen comes from a study of identical twins. Study outcomes and limitations: Models underestimated how often monozygotic twins shared out-of-frame TCR alpha. Researchers reported excess low generation probability among twin-shared out-of-frame alpha sequences.

Trimming pared 4 bases from V and 3 bases from J, leaving 9 bases between. Germline V gene lookup returns CDR1 DFQATT and CDR2 SNEGSKA (reference sequence). This CDR3 region has 13 residues. Template switching added a universal primer site, and cDNA bore unique molecular identifiers. TCRdb recomputed calls from the 5' RACE reads with MiXCR, one row per CDR3 protein. Of under 300,000 distinct CDR3 sequences in the sample, over 12% were seen once. This chain links TRBV20-1 with TRBJ2-2; either TRBD1 or TRBD2 may supply D (5 bases each). The sequenced material came from memory (CD45RO+) T cells sorted from blood. This clonotype was sampled from a young woman in good health. CDR3 amino acids: CSAKGRDTGELFF. As DNA, the CDR3 is TGCAGTGCTAAGGGGAGAGACACCGGGGAGCTGTTTTTT.